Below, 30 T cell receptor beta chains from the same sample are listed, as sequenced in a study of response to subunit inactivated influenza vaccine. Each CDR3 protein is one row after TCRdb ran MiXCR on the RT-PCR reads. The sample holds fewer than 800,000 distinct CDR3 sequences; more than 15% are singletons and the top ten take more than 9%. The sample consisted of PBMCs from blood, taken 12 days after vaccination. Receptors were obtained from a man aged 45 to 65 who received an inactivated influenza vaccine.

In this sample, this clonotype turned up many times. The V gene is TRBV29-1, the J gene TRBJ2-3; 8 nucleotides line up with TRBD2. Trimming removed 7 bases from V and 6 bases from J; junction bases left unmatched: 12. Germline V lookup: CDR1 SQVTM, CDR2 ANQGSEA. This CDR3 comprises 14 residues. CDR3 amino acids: CSAPLRGGMDTQYF. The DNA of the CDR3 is TGCAGCGCGCCGCTCCGGGGGGGCATGGATACGCAGTATTTT.

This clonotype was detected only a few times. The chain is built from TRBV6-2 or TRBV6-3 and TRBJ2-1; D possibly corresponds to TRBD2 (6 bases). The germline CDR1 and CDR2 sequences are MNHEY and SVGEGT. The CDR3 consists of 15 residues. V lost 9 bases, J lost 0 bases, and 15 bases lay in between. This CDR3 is CASTSRGSSYNEQFF. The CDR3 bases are TGTGCCAGTACCTCTCGGGGGAGCTCCTACAATGAGCAGTTCTTC.

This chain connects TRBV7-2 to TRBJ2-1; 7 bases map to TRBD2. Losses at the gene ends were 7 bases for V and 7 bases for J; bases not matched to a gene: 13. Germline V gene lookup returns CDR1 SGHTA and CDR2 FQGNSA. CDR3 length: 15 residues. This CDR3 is CASTGGGGGENEQFF. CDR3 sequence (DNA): TGTGCCAGCACCGGTGGCGGGGGAGGGGAAAATGAGCAGTTCTTC.

CDR3: CASSLDRDRGADTQYF. The CDR3 DNA reads as TGCGCCAGCAGCTTGGACCGGGACAGGGGAGCAGATACGCAGTATTTT. This rearrangement joins TRBV5-1 to TRBJ2-3, with 10 bases identical to TRBD1. The V gene's germline CDR1 is SGHRS and CDR2 YFSETQ. The CDR3 runs 16 residues. Trimming at V came to 0 bases and at J to 4 bases, leaving 5 bases not matched to a gene.

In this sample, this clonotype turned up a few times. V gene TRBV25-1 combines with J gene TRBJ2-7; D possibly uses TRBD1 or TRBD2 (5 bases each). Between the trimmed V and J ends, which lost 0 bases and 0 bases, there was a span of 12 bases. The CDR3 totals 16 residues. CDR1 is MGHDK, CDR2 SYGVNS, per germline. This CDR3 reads CASSEYGGRGSYEQYF. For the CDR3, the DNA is TGTGCCAGCAGTGAATATGGGGGTCGTGGCTCCTACGAGCAGTACTTC.

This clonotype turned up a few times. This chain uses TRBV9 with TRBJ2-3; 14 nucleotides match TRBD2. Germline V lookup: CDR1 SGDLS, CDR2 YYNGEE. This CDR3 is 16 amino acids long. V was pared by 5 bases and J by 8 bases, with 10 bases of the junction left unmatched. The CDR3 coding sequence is TGTGCCAGCAGTATAGGACTAGCGGGAGGTACGGGTACGCAGTATTTT. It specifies CASSIGLAGGTGTQYF.

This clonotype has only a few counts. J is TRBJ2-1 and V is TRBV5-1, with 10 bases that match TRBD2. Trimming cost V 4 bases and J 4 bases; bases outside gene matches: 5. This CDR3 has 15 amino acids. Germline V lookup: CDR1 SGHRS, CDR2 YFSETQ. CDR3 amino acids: CASSPLAGIYNEQFF. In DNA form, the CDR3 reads TGCGCCAGCAGCCCACTAGCGGGGATATACAATGAGCAGTTCTTC.

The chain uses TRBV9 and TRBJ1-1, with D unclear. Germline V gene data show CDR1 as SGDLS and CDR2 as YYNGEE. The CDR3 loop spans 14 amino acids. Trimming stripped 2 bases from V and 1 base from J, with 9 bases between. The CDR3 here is CASSVGLANTEAFF. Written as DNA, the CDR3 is TGTGCCAGCAGCGTCGGGTTAGCGAACACTGAAGCTTTCTTT. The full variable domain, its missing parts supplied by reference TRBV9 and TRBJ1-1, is DSGVTQTPKHLITATGQRVTLRCSPRSGDLSVYWYQQSLDQGLQFLIQYYNGEERAKGNILERFSAQQFPDLHSELNLSSLELGDSALYFCASSVGLANTEAFFGQGTRLTVV.

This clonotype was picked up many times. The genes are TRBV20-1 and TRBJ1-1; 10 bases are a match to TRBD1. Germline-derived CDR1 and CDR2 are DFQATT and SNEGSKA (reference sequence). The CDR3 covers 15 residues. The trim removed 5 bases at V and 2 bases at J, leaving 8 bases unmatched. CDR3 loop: CSAWTRDRGNTEAFF. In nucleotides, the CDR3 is TGCAGTGCTTGGACTCGGGACAGGGGAAACACTGAAGCTTTCTTT.

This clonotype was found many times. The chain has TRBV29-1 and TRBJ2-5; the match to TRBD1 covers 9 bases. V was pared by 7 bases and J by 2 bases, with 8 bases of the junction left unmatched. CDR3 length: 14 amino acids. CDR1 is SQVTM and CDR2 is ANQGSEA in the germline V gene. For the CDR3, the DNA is TGCAGCGCTGATCCCGGGACAGGGCAAGAGACCCAGTACTTC. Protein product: CSADPGTGQETQYF.

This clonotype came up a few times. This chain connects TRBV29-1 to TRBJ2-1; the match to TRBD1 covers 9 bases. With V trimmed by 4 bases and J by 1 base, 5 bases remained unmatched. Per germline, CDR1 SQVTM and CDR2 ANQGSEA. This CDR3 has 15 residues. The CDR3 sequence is CSVAEGTGSYNEQFF. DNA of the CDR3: TGCAGCGTTGCGGAGGGGACAGGGTCCTACAATGAGCAGTTCTTC.

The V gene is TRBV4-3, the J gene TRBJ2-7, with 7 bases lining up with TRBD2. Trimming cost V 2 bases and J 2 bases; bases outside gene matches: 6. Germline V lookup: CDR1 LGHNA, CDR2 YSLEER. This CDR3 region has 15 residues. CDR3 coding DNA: TGCGCCAGCAGCCAATTCCTAGCGGCCGCCTACGAGCAGTACTTC. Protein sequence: CASSQFLAAAYEQYF.

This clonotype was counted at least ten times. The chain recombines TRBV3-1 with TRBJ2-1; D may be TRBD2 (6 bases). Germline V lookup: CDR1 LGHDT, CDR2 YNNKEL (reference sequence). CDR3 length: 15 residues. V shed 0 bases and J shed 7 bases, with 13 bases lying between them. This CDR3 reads CASSQDPGGVNEQFF. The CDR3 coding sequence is TGTGCCAGCAGCCAAGATCCCGGAGGGGTGAATGAGCAGTTCTTC.

The CDR3 region is CASSSVRSSYEQYF. CDR3 in DNA: TGTGCCAGCAGTTCGGTACGGAGCTCCTACGAGCAGTACTTC. This sequence joins TRBV27 and TRBJ2-7; D call uncertain. The CDR3 consists of 14 residues. In germline, CDR1 is MNHEY, CDR2 SMNVEV (reference sequence). The V gene lost 4 bases and the J gene lost 0 bases, with 10 bases spanning the gap.

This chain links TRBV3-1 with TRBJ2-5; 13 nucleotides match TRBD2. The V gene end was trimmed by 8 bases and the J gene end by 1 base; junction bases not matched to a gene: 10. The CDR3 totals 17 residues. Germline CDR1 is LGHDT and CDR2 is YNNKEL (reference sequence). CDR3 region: CASSDQGLAGTQETQYF. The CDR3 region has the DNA TGTGCCAGCTCTGACCAGGGACTAGCGGGGACCCAAGAGACCCAGTACTTC.

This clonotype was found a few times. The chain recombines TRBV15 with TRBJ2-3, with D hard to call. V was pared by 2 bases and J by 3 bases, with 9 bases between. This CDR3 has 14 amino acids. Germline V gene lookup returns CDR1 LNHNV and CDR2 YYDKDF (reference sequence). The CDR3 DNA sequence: TGTGCCACCAGCAGACCTTCTAGGACAGATACGCAGTATTTT. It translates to CATSRPSRTDTQYF. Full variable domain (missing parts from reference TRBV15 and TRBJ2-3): DAMVIQNPRYQVTQFGKPVTLSCSQTLNHNVMYWYQQKSSQAPKLLFHYYDKDFNNEADTPDNFQSRRPNTSFCFLDIRSPGLGDTAMYLCATSRPSRTDTQYFGPGTRLTVL.

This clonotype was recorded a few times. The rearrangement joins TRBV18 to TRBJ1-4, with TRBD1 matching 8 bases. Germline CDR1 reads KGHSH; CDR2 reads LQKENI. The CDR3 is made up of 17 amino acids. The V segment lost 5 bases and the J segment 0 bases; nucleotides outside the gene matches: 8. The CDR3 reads CASSTGQEIATNEKLFF. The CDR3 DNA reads TGTGCCAGCTCAACGGGACAGGAGATTGCAACTAATGAAAAACTGTTTTTT. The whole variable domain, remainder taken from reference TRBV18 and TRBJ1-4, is NAGVMQNPRHLVRRRGQEARLRCSPMKGHSHVYWYRQLPEEGLKFMVYLQKENIIDESGMPKERFSAEFPKEGPSILRIQQVVRGDSAAYFCASSTGQEIATNEKLFFGSGTQLSVL.

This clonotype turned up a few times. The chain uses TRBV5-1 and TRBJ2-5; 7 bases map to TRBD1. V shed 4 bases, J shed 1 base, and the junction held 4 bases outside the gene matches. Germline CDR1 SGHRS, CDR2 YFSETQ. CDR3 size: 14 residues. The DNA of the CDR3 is TGCGCCAGCAGCCCAGGGGACAGCCAAGAGACCCAGTACTTC. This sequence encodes CASSPGDSQETQYF.

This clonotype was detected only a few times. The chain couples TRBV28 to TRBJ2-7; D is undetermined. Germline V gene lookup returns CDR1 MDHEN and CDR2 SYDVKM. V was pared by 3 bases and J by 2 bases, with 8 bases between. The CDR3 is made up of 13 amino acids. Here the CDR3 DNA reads TGTGCCAGCAGTTTCCGAGCAGCCTACGAGCAGTACTTC. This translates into CASSFRAAYEQYF.

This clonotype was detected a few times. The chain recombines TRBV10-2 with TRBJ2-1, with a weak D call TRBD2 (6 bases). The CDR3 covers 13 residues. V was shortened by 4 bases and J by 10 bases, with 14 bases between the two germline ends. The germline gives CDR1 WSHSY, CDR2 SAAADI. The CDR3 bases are TGCGCCAGCAGTGTTCCGGGCCGGGGGGAGCAGTTCTTC. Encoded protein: CASSVPGRGEQFF.

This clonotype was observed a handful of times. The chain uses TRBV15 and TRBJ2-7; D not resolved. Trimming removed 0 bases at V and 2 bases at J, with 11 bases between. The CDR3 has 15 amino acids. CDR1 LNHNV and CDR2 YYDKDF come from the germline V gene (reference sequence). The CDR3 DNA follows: TGTGCCACCAGCAGAGATCAATGGGCAACCTACGAGCAGTACTTC. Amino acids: CATSRDQWATYEQYF.

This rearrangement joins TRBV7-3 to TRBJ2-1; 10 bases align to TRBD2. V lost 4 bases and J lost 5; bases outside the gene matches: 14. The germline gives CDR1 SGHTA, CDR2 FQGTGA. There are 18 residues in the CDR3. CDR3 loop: CASSSTTRLAGWDNEQFF. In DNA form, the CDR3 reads TGTGCCAGCAGCTCCACCACCAGACTAGCGGGCTGGGACAATGAGCAGTTCTTC.

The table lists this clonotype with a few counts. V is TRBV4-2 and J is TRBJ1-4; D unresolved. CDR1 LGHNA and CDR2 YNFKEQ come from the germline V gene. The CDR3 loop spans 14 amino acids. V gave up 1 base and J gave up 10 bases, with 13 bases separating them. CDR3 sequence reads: CASSQGTTRAKLFF. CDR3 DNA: TGTGCCAGCAGCCAAGGGACCACACGGGCAAAACTGTTTTTT.

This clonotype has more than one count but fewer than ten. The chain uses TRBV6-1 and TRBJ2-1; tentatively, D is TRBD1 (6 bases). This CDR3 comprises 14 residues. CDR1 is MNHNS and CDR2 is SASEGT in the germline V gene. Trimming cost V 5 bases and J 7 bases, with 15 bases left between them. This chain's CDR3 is CASSQGRGRNEQFF. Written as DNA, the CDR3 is TGTGCCAGCAGTCAGGGCAGGGGTAGGAATGAGCAGTTCTTC.

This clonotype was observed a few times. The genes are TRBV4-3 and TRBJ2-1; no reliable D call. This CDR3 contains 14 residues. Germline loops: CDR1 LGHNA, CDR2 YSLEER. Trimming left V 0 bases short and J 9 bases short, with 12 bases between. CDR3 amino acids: CASSQEVDLSEQFF. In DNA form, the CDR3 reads TGCGCCAGCAGCCAAGAAGTGGACCTAAGTGAGCAGTTCTTC.

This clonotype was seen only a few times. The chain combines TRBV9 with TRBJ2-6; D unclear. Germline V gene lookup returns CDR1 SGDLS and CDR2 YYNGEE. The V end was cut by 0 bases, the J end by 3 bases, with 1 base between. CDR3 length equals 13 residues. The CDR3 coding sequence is TGTGCCAGCAGCGTAGGTGGGGCCAACGTCCTGACTTTC. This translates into CASSVGGANVLTF.

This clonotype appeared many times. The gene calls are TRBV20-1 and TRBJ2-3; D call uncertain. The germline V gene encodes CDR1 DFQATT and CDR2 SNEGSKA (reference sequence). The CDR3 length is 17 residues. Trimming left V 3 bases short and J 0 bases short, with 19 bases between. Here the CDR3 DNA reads TGCAGTGCTAGTCCTATCGGGCCCCACTCTAGCACAGATACGCAGTATTTT. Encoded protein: CSASPIGPHSSTDTQYF.

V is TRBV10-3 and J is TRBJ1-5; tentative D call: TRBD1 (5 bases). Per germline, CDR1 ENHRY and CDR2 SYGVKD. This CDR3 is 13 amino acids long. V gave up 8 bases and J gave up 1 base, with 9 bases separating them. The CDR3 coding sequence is TGTGCCATCGGAGGGGTCAGCAATCAGCCCCAGCATTTT. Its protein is CAIGGVSNQPQHF.

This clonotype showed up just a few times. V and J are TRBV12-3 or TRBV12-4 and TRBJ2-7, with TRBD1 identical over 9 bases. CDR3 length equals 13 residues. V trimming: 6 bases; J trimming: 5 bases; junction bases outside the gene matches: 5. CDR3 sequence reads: CASSDRGIDEQYF. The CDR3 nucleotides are TGTGCCAGCAGCGACAGGGGGATCGACGAGCAGTACTTC.

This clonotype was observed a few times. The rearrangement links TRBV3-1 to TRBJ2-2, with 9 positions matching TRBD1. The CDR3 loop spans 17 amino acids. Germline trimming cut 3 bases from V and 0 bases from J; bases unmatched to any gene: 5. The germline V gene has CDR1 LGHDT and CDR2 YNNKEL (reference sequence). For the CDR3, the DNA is TGTGCCAGCAGCCATCCCGGACAGGGGACGAACACCGGGGAGCTGTTTTTT. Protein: CASSHPGQGTNTGELFF.